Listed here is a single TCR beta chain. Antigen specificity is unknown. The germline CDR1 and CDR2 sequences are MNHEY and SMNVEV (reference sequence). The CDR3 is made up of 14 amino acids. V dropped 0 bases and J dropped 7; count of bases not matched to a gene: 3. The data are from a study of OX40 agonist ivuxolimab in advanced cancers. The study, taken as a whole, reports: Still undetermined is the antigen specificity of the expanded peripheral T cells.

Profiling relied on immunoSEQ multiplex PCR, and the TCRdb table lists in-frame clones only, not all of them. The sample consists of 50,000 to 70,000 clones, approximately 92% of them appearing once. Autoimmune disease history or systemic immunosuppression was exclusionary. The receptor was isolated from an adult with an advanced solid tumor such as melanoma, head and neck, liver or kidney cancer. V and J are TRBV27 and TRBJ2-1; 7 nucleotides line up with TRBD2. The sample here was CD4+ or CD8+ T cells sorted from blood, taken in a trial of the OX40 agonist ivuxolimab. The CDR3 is CASSLSAGHNEQFF. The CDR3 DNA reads TGTGCCAGCAGTTTATCAGCGGGGCATAATGAGCAGTTCTTC.